The TCR beta chain under discussion was sequenced for a study of blood T cell repertoires in COVID-19. About the study: The origin of the acute and convalescent COVID-19 samples was the United States, Italy and Spain.

TCRdb keeps only in-frame clones here, not all; method: immunoSEQ multiplex PCR. Of about 250,000 clones listed, 83% are singletons. CDR3 length: 13 residues. CDR1 and CDR2 from the germline V gene are MDHEN and SYDVKM. V was cut by 8 bases and J by 5 bases, with 13 bases left in between. In this sample, this clone turned up once. The chain is built from TRBV28 and TRBJ2-1; D is possibly TRBD2 (5 bases). The sequencing input was peripheral blood. This TCR derives from a man aged 35-49 years with active or convalescent COVID-19. This CDR3 is CASWERYNNEQFF. In DNA form, the CDR3 reads TGTGCCAGCTGGGAGCGCTACAACAATGAGCAGTTCTTC.